This T cell receptor (beta chain) was identified in a study of cytomegalovirus exposure and HLA in healthy donors. General study findings and limits: The likely explanation for a cluster of highly shared sequence variants was sequencing artifact. It was reported that TCR beta sequences correctly inferred the HLA-A and HLA-B alleles for most subjects.

A word on this clone: What it recognizes is unknown.

Each donor was healthy, and each was a bone marrow donor. Vbeta (60) and Jbeta (13) primers were used in the PCR. Produced via immunoSEQ multiplex PCR; TCRdb's table is partial and in-frame only. The repertoire has over 65,000 clones, roughly 80% of them found once; the top ten carry 2.5% to 3%. In germline, CDR1 is MDHEN, CDR2 SYDVKM. This CDR3 has 14 amino acids. V was clipped by 3 bases and J by 4 bases, with 13 bases between them. This sequence joins TRBV28 and TRBJ2-7, with D possibly TRBD2 on 6 matching bases. The clonotype originates from a woman in her twenties or thirties in good health and CMV-seronegative. The sequenced sample consisted of PBMCs. The CDR3 sequence: CASSFGGDWYEQYF. Here the CDR3 DNA reads TGTGCCAGCAGTTTTGGCGGGGATTGGTACGAGCAGTACTTC.